The clone carrying this T cell receptor beta chain was detected ten times or more. As yet, its antigen is unknown. CDR3 length: 15 amino acids. V lost 8 bases and J 6 bases, leaving 22 bases between the germline ends. Germline V gene lookup returns CDR1 SGHVS and CDR2 FQNEAQ. This record comes from a study of T cell repertoires in cytomegalovirus infection. Broader study findings: There were HLA-C-restricted CMV-specific TCR beta clonotypes dominating the ex vivo response.

Via MiXCR, TCRdb re-called the reads, giving one row per CDR3 protein. The table has roughly 630,000 distinct CDR3 sequences, 20% to 25% seen once. This chain connects TRBV7-8 to TRBJ2-5; D possibly matches TRBD1 or TRBD2 (5 bases each). Input material: CD8+ T cells from PBMCs. The sequence derives from a human donor in good health (CMV status not recorded). Some clones in this sample may be carry-over from other donors' samples. The DNA of the CDR3 is TGTGCCAGCGTGGGCGAGGGGCGCAACGTAAAGACCCAGTACTTC. Its translation: CASVGEGRNVKTQYF.